These 12 T cell receptor beta chains share one sample of origin, sequenced in a study of response to subunit inactivated influenza vaccine. TCRdb processed the RT-PCR reads anew with MiXCR; each CDR3 protein has one entry. The sample records 750,000 to 850,000 distinct CDR3 sequences, about 18% being singletons. Sequences were derived from PBMCs from blood, sampled 5 days after vaccination. Receptors originate from a man aged 45-65 years who received an inactivated influenza vaccine.

This clonotype was seen more than once but under ten times. The chain employs TRBV20-1 and TRBJ2-3, with 10 positions matching TRBD2. CDR1 is DFQATT and CDR2 is SNEGSKA in the germline V gene (reference sequence). The J segment lost 3 bases and the V segment lost 3 bases, leaving 6 bases of the junction unmatched. The CDR3 consists of 15 residues. The chain's CDR3 is CSASIPSGRTDTQYF. In DNA form, the CDR3 reads TGCAGTGCTAGTATTCCTAGCGGGAGAACAGATACGCAGTATTTT.

The CDR3 loop is CASSPRGSYYEQYF. CDR3 coding DNA: TGTGCCAGCAGCCCTCGTGGCAGTTACTACGAGCAGTACTTC. The chain couples TRBV5-6 to TRBJ2-7; D unresolved. The CDR3 spans 14 residues. The germline V and J ends were trimmed by 4 bases and 3 bases, with 14 bases remaining between them. The germline gives CDR1 SGHDT, CDR2 YYEEEE.

J is TRBJ2-3 and V is TRBV20-1; 10 bases fit TRBD2. Germline V CDR1 and CDR2: DFQATT, SNEGSKA (reference sequence). This CDR3 contains 14 residues. Germline trimming cut 6 bases from V and 3 bases from J; bases unmatched to any gene: 6. The CDR3 sequence: CSAPATSGTDTQYF. The CDR3 DNA sequence: TGCAGTGCCCCAGCGACTAGCGGGACAGATACGCAGTATTTT.

This clonotype came up a few times. V usage is TRBV6-1 and J usage is TRBJ1-3; D perhaps matches TRBD1 (6 bases). Germline CDR1 reads MNHNS; CDR2 reads SASEGT. V dropped 7 bases and J dropped 4 bases, with 17 bases sitting between them. The CDR3 sequence is 15 residues long. The CDR3 bases are TGTGCCAGCACCCCGGGAAGGGGGAGAGGAAACACCATATATTTT. This translates into CASTPGRGRGNTIYF.

The chain recombines TRBV7-2 with TRBJ2-7, with 10 bases that match TRBD2. This CDR3 spans 15 amino acids. Germline-derived CDR1 and CDR2 are SGHTA and FQGNSA. J gave up 2 bases and V 3 bases, and 4 bases lay outside the gene matches. The CDR3 DNA follows: TGTGCCAGCAGCTTTTGGCTAGCGGGAGCCTACGAGCAGTACTTC. This gives the protein CASSFWLAGAYEQYF.

A note on this clonotype: One end of the junction varies from germline; a read error may be responsible. The rearrangement joins TRBV7-9 to TRBJ1-5; D is uncertain. Per germline, CDR1 SEHNR and CDR2 FQNEAQ (reference sequence). The CDR3 has 12 residues. The CDR3 bases are TGTGCCGGCAGTATTAGGCGAGGTAACCAGCATTTT. Its protein product is CAGSIRRGNQHF.

V gene TRBV20-1 combines with J gene TRBJ1-2; no reliable D call. The germline V gene has CDR1 DFQATT and CDR2 SNEGSKA (reference sequence). V was trimmed by 5 bases and J by 3 bases, leaving 19 bases between them. The CDR3 has 15 amino acids. CDR3 in DNA: TGCAGTGCTCAACACGCCTGGGTAGTTGACTATGGCTACACCTTC. Amino acids: CSAQHAWVVDYGYTF.

This clonotype was seen more than once but under ten times. The chain employs TRBV7-2 and TRBJ2-7; 8 bases are shared with TRBD2. The CDR3 is 15 amino acids. Germline V gives CDR1 SGHTA, CDR2 FQGNSA. After removal of 1 base from V and 5 bases from J, the junction contained 7 bases not matched to a gene. CDR3 in DNA: TGTGCCAGCAGCTTAGATATAGCGGGAATCAACGAGCAGTACTTC. Translation gives CASSLDIAGINEQYF.

The CDR3 protein is CASSLQALGETQYF. The CDR3, as DNA: TGTGCCAGCAGTTTACAGGCGTTAGGGGAGACCCAGTACTTC. The chain is built from TRBV28 and TRBJ2-5; D ambiguous. The CDR3 sequence is 14 residues long. Trimming removed 2 bases from V and 5 bases from J, with 12 bases in between. The germline V gene has CDR1 MDHEN and CDR2 SYDVKM.

This clonotype was counted ten times or more. The genes are TRBV7-2 and TRBJ2-1; 9 bases fit TRBD2. Germline trimming cut 2 bases from V and 5 bases from J; bases unmatched to any gene: 7. This CDR3 spans 16 amino acids. Germline V gene sequence: CDR1 SGHTA, CDR2 FQGNSA. The CDR3 sequence is CASSLRAGGQNNEQFF. CDR3 sequence (DNA): TGTGCCAGCAGCTTAAGGGCGGGAGGGCAGAACAATGAGCAGTTCTTC.

This clonotype was seen only a few times. The rearrangement links TRBV5-6 to TRBJ2-7; D uncertain. In germline, CDR1 is SGHDT, CDR2 YYEEEE. The ends were cut back, 0 bases at V and 6 bases at J, with 22 bases in the middle. The CDR3 is made up of 17 amino acids. The CDR3 DNA is TGTGCCAGCAGCTTGGCAGGATTCCCGAAACCTTCTACCGAGCAGTACTTC. Amino acid sequence: CASSLAGFPKPSTEQYF.

V is TRBV6-2 or TRBV6-3 and J is TRBJ2-7; D gene ambiguous. The CDR3 length is 15 residues. The V gene lost 4 bases and the J gene lost 0 bases, with 13 bases spanning the gap. In germline, CDR1 is MNHEY, CDR2 SVGEGT. The CDR3 region has the DNA TGTGCCAGCAGTTTGTTCCGGGTCACCTCCTACGAGCAGTACTTC. Translation gives CASSLFRVTSYEQYF.